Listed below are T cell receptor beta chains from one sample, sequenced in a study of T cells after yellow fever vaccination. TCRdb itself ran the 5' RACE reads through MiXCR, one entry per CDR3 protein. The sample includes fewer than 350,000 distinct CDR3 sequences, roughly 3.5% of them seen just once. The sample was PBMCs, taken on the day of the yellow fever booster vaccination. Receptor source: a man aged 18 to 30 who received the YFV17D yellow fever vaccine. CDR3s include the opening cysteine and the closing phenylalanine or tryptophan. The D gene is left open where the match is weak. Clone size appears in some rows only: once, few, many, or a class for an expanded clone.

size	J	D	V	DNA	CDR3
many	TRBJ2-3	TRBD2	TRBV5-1	TGCGCCAGCAGCCCCGGACTAGCGGGGTGGGATACGCAGTATTTT	CASSPGLAGWDTQYF
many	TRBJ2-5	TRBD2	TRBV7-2	TGTGCCAGCAGCCTGCAGCGGGGGGAAAAAGAGACCCAGTACTTC	CASSLQRGEKETQYF
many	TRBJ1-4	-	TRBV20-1	TGCAGTGCTAGAGATCGCAGGGGAGGCGAAAAACTGTTTTTT	CSARDRRGGEKLFF
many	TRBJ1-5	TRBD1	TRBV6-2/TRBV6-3	TGTGCCAGCAGCCCCGGGACAGGGAGAAATCAGCCCCAGCATTTT	CASSPGTGRNQPQHF
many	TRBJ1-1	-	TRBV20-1	TGCAGTGCCTCGACTGTTTCGTACACTGAAGCTTTCTTT	CSASTVSYTEAFF
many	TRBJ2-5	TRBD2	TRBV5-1	TGCGCCAGCAGCTTGGCGGCTAGCGGGGAGACCCAGTACTTC	CASSLAASGETQYF
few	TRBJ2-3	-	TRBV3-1	TGTGCCAGCAGCCAAGATGCGGGACTCCGGTGGGATACGCAGTATTTT	CASSQDAGLRWDTQYF
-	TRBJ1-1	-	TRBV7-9	TGTGCCAGCAGCTTCGAAGACAGGAACACTGAAGCTTTCTTT	CASSFEDRNTEAFF
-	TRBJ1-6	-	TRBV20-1	TGCAGTGCCGAAAAGCTTGGGCGCTATAATTCACCCCTCCACTTT	CSAEKLGRYNSPLHF
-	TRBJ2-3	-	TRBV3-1	TGTGCCAGCAGCCAAGAGTACACTTACACAGATACGCAGTATTTT	CASSQEYTYTDTQYF
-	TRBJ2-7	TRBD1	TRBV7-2	TGTGCCAGCAGCTTAGAGGGGGCGGCAGGAACCTACGAGCAGTACTTC	CASSLEGAAGTYEQYF
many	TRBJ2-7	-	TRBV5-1	TGCGCCAGCAGCCCGACGCAGGGTTCCTACGAGCAGTACTTC	CASSPTQGSYEQYF
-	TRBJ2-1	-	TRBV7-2	TGTGCCAGCAGCTTAGTACCGTTTGAGCAGTTCTTC	CASSLVPFEQFF
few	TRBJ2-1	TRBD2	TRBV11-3	TGTGCCAGCAGCGCCTACCTAGCGGGGGGGCCCAATGAGCAGTTCTTC	CASSAYLAGGPNEQFF
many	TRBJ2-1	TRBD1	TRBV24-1	TGTGCCACCAGTGCCGGACAGGGGGACAATGAGCAGTTCTTC	CATSAGQGDNEQFF
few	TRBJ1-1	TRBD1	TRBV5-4	TGTGCCAGCAGCTCGCACAAACAGGGGGGCACTGAAGCTTTCTTT	CASSSHKQGGTEAFF
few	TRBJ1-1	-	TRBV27	TGTGCCAGCAGTTTAGACAGAGCGTATGAAGCTTTCTTT	CASSLDRAYEAFF
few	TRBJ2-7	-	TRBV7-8	TGTGCCAGCAGCTTAGCTGGGGGCGGATCCTACGAGCAGTACTTC	CASSLAGGGSYEQYF
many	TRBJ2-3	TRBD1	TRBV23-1	TGCGCCAGCAGTCAGTACGTGACAGGGCTCCCTCGGGGCAGTCGGGCGCAGTATTTT	CASSQYVTGLPRGSRAQYF
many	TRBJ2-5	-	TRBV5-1	TGCGCCAGCAGCTTGGGCCAGTACCAAGAGACCCAGTACTTC	CASSLGQYQETQYF
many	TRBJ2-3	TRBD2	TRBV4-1	TGCGCCAGCAGCCGTGGGACTAGCGGGGTCCGCGGGACGCAGTATTTT	CASSRGTSGVRGTQYF
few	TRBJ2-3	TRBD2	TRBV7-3	TGTGCCAGCAGCCCCGTAGCGGGGGGTACAGATACGCAGTATTTT	CASSPVAGGTDTQYF
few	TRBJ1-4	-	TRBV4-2	TGTGCCAGCAGCCAGGGAACGGCAGTGGGGGATGAAAAACTGTTTTTT	CASSQGTAVGDEKLFF
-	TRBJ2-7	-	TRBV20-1	TGCAGTGCTAGAGATCTAAGGTCCTCCTACGAGCAGTACTTC	CSARDLRSSYEQYF
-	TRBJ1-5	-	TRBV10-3	TGTGCCATCAGAGACACCAATAGCAATCAGCCCCAGCATTTT	CAIRDTNSNQPQHF
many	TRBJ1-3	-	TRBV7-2	TGTGCCAGCAGCTTAGTTCGTCGGGAGGACACCATATATTTT	CASSLVRREDTIYF
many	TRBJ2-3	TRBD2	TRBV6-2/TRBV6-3	TGTGCCAGCAGCCCGTGGACTAGCGGGACCACAGATACGCAGTATTTT	CASSPWTSGTTDTQYF
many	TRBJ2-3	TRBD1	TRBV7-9	TGTGCCAGCAGCTTCACAGGGGGTCGAACAGATACGCAGTATTTT	CASSFTGGRTDTQYF
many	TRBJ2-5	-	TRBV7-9	TGCGCCAGCAGCTTCGGGGGAGAGACCCAGTACTTC	CASSFGGETQYF
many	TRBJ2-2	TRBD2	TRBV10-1	TGCGCCAGCAGTGACGGCGGGGGGCCGACCGTGGAGCTGTTTTTT	CASSDGGGPTVELFF
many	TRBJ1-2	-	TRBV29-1	TGCAGCGTTGAATCCCCCTGGGGAGGGGCGACCTACACCTTC	CSVESPWGGATYTF
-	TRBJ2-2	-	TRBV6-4	TGTGCCAGCAGGAGGACACCATACACCGGGGAGCTGTTTTTT	CASRRTPYTGELFF
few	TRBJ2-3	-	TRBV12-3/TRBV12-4	TGTGCCAGCAGCCCGAGGGGGGGGGATACGCAGTATTTT	CASSPRGGDTQYF